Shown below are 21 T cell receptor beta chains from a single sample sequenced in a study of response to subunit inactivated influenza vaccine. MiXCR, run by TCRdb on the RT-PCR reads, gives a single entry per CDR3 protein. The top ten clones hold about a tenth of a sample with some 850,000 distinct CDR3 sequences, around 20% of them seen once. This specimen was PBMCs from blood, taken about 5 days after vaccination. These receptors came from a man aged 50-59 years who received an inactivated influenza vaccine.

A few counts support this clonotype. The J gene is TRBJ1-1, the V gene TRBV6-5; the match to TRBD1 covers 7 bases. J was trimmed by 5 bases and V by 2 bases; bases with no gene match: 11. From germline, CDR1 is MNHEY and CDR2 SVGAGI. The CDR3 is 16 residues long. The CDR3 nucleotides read TGTGCCAGCAGTTACCTTCCGGGACAGACATTTACTGAAGCTTTCTTT. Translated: CASSYLPGQTFTEAFF.

The CDR3, as DNA: TGTGCCAGCAGTAGACGGAGGGGGGCGGGATTGGGAGCTTTCTTT. Amino acids: CASSRRRGAGLGAFF. V and J are TRBV12-3 or TRBV12-4 and TRBJ1-1, with D possibly being TRBD1 (6 bases). The CDR3 runs 15 residues. Trimming pared 5 bases from V and 10 bases from J, leaving 23 bases between.

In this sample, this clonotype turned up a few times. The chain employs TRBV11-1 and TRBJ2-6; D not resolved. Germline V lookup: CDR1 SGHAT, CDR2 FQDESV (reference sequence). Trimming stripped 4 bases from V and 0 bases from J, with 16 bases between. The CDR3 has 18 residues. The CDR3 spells CASSSFPGIRSGANVLTF. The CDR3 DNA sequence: TGTGCCAGCAGCTCATTTCCGGGTATTCGCTCTGGGGCCAACGTCCTGACTTTC.

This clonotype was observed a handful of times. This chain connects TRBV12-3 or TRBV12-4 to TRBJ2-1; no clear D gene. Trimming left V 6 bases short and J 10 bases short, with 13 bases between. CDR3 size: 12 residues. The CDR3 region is CASSRSVGEQFF. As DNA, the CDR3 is TGTGCCAGCAGCCGATCAGTTGGGGAGCAGTTCTTC.

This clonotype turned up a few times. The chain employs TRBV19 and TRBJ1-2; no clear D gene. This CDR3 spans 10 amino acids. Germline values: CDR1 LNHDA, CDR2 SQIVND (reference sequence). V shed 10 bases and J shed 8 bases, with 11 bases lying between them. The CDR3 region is CATLGGGYTF. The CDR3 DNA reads TGTGCCACCCTGGGTGGGGGCTACACCTTC.

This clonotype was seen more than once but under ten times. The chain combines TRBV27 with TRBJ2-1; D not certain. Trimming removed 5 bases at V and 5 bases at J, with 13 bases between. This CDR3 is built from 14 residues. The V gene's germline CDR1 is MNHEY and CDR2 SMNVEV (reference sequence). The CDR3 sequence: CASSSFYKNNEQFF. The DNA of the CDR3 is TGTGCCAGCAGTAGTTTTTACAAAAACAATGAGCAGTTCTTC.

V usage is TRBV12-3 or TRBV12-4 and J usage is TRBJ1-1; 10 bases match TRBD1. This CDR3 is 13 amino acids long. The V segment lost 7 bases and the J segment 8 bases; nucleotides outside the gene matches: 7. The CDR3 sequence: CASTQTGGHEAFF. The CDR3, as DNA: TGTGCCAGCACTCAGACAGGGGGCCACGAAGCTTTCTTT.

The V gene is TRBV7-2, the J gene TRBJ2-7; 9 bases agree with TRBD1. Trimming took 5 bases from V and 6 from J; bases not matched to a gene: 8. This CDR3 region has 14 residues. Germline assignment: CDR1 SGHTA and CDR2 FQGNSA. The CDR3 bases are TGTGCCAGCAGCGTACCGGGACAGGGTGGCGAGCAGTACTTC. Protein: CASSVPGQGGEQYF.

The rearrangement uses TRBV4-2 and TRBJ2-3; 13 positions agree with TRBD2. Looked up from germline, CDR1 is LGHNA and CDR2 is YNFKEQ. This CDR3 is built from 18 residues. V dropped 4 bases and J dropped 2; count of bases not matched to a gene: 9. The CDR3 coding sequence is TGTGCCAGCAGCCGAACACTAGCGGGAGGGACCGACACAGATACGCAGTATTTT. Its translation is CASSRTLAGGTDTDTQYF.

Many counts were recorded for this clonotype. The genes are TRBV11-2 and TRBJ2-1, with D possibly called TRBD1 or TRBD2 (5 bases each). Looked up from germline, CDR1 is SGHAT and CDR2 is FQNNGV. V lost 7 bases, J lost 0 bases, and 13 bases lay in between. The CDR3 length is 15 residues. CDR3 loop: CASIRGESSYNEQFF. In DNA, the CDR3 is TGTGCCAGCATTCGGGGCGAGAGCTCCTACAATGAGCAGTTCTTC.

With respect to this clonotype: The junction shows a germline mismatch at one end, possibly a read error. The CDR3 DNA sequence: TGTGCCAGCAGCCCTCAACCCGACAGGATCTCCTACGAACAGTACTTC. Amino acid sequence: CASSPQPDRISYEQYF. J is TRBJ2-7 and V is TRBV7-6; the D gene is possibly TRBD1 (6 bases). This CDR3 is 16 amino acids long. CDR1 and CDR2 (germline): SGHVS, FNYEAQ.

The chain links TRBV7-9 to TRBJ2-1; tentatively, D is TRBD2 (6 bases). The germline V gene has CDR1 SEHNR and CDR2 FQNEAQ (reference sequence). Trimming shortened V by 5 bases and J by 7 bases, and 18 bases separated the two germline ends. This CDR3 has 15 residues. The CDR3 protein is CASSRLAGRTNEQFF. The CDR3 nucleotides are TGTGCCAGCAGCCGTCTGGCGGGACGGACTAATGAGCAGTTCTTC.

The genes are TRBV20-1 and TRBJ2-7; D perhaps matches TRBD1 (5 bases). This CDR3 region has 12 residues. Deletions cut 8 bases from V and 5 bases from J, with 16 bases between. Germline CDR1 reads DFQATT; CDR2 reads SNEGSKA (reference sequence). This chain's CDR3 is CSSTVLRDEQYF. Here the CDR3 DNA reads TGCAGTTCGACAGTTCTCAGGGACGAGCAGTACTTC.

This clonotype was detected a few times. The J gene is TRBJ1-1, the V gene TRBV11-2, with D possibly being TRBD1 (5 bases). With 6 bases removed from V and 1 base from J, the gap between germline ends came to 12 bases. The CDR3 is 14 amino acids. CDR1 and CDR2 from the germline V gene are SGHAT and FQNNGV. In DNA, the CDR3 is TGTGCCAGCAGAAAAAGGGGTCAGAACACTGAAGCTTTCTTT. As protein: CASRKRGQNTEAFF.

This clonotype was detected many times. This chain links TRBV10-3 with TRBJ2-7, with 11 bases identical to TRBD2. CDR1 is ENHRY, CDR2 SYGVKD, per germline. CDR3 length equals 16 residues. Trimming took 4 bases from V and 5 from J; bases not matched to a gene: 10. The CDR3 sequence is CAISALAGGQVHEQYF. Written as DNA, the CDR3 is TGTGCCATCAGTGCGTTAGCGGGGGGGCAGGTGCACGAGCAGTACTTC.

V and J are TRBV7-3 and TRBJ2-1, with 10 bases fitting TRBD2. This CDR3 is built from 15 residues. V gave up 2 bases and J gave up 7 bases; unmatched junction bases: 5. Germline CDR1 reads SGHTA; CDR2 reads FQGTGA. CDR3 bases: TGTGCCAGCAGCTTAGGACTAGCGGTTACAAATGAGCAGTTCTTC. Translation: CASSLGLAVTNEQFF.

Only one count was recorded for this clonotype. In DNA, the CDR3 is TGTGCCAGCAGCTCTCTAGCGGGAGGTGGCGGGGAGCAGTTCTTC. The encoded protein is CASSSLAGGGGEQFF. V is TRBV7-2 and J is TRBJ2-1, with 11 positions matching TRBD2. This CDR3 is 15 amino acids long. Germline CDR1 SGHTA, CDR2 FQGNSA. The V and J ends lost 4 bases and 10 bases, in that order; junction bases with no gene match: 9. Full variable domain (outside the CDR3, taken from reference TRBV7-2 and TRBJ2-1): GAGVSQSPSNKVTEKGKDVELRCDPISGHTALYWYRQSLGQGLEFLIYFQGNSAPDKSGLPSDRFSAERTGGSVSTLTIQRTQQEDSAVYLCASSSLAGGGGEQFFGPGTRLTVL.

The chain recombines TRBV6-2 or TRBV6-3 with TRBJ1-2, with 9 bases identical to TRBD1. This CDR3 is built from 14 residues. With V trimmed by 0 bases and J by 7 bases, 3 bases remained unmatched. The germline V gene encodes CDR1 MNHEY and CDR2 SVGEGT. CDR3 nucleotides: TGTGCCAGCAGTTACTCGCGGACAGGGGTTGGCTACACCTTC. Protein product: CASSYSRTGVGYTF.

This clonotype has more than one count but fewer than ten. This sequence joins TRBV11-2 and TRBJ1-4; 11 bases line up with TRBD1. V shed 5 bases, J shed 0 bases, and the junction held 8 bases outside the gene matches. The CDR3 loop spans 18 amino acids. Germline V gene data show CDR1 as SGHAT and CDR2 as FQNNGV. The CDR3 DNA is TGTGCCAGCAGCCCCTTGGACAGGGGGCCCACAACTAATGAAAAACTGTTTTTT. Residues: CASSPLDRGPTTNEKLFF.

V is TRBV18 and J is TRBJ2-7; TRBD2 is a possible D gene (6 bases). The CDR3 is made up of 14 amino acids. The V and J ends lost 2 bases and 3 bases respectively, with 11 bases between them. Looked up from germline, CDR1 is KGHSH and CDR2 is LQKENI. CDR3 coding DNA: TGTGCCAGCTCACCAAGGCAGGAGGGCTACGAGCAGTACTTC. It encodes CASSPRQEGYEQYF.

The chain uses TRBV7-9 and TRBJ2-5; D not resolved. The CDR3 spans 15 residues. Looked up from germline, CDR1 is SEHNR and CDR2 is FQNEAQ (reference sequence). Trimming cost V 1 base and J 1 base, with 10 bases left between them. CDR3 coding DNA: TGTGCCAGCAGCTTAGATTGGACGCCCCAAGAGACCCAGTACTTC. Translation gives CASSLDWTPQETQYF.